These 30 T cell receptor beta chains originate from one sample sequenced in a study of T cell clonality in common variable immunodeficiency. Notes on the study in general: Fewer deletions and N-nucleotide insertions were reportedly seen in common variable immunodeficiency TCR beta sequences.

Data came from immunoSEQ multiplex PCR; TCRdb stores just in-frame clones and leaves some out. Sampling found 25,000 to 30,000 clones, none seen once. Their cognate antigens are unknown. Sequenced sample: peripheral blood mononuclear cells. These receptors were obtained from a human donor with common variable immunodeficiency.

This clone was observed at least ten times. The read gets to within 3 residues of the CDR3 end, and the germline J gene fills in the rest. V usage is TRBV18 and J usage is TRBJ2-7; tentative D call: TRBD2 (5 bases). This CDR3 comprises 12 residues. V was cut by 4 bases and J by 3 bases, with 7 bases left in between. The germline gives CDR1 KGHSH, CDR2 LQKENI. The CDR3: CASSLSDYEQYF. The covered CDR3 bases are TGTGCCAGCTCACTTAGCGACTACGAG.

This clone was counted a few times. The read ends 3 residues before the CDR3 terminus; that terminus is restored from the germline J gene. This chain links TRBV10-2 with TRBJ2-7; D is possibly TRBD1 (6 bases). The V end was cut by 7 bases, the J end by 1 base, with 11 bases between. CDR3 length: 13 amino acids. Germline V gives CDR1 WSHSY, CDR2 SAAADI. CDR3 DNA (partial): TGCGCCAGCAAGGACAGCGCGTCCTACGAG. It encodes CASKDSASYE. The CDR3 as a whole reads CASKDSASYEQYF.

This clone occurred a few times. The CDR3 goes on 3 residues after the read ends, and that part is filled in from the germline J gene. The V call is TRBV30, the J call TRBJ1-4, with D maybe TRBD1 (6 bases). Trimming left V 0 bases short and J 0 bases short, with 11 bases between. The CDR3 consists of 16 residues. Germline V CDR1 and CDR2: GTSNPN, SVGIG (reference sequence). CDR3 DNA (partial): TGTGCCTGGAGTGTACGGGGACACCCAACTAATGAAAAA. It yields the protein CAWSVRGHPTNEK. Given in full, the CDR3 is CAWSVRGHPTNEKLFF.

The chain's CDR3 is CASSRPGLGNSPLHF. CDR3 DNA (partial): TGTGCCAGCAGTCGTCCGGGACTTGGAAATTCACCC. The chain is built from TRBV11-2 and TRBJ1-6; tentative D call: TRBD1 (5 bases). The read ends 3 residues shy of where the CDR3 ends; the end is completed using the germline J gene. V was pared by 6 bases and J by 7 bases, with 16 bases between. CDR3 length: 15 amino acids. Germline CDR1 and CDR2: SGHAT and FQNNGV.

With respect to this clone: The read ends 3 residues early relative to the CDR3; the germline J gene fills the gap. V usage is TRBV5-1 and J usage is TRBJ2-3, with 7 bases lining up with TRBD1. Per germline, CDR1 SGHRS and CDR2 YFSETQ. The V segment lost 3 bases and the J segment 6 bases; nucleotides outside the gene matches: 4. CDR3 length equals 13 residues. CDR3 sequence reads: CASSSGTVDTQYF. The DNA read from the CDR3 is TGCGCCAGCAGCTCCGGGACAGTGGATACG.

Many counts were recorded for this clone. The CDR3 is cut off 3 residues early in the read; its end comes from the germline J gene. The rearrangement links TRBV18 to TRBJ2-1, with D possibly matching TRBD1 (7 bases). The CDR3 has 17 amino acids. Trimming shortened V by 3 bases and J by 6 bases, and 21 bases separated the two germline ends. In germline, CDR1 is KGHSH, CDR2 LQKENI. Incomplete CDR3 DNA: TGTGCCAGCTCACCTCCGGAGGGGGCGGGTCATTCCAATGAG. As protein: CASSPPEGAGHSNE. The whole CDR3 region reads CASSPPEGAGHSNEQFF.

Note on this clone: The CDR3 is cut off 3 residues early in the read; its end comes from the germline J gene. The chain uses TRBV5-1 and TRBJ2-1; TRBD2 agrees at 11 bases. Germline assignment: CDR1 SGHRS and CDR2 YFSETQ. The CDR3 length is 15 residues. J was trimmed by 9 bases and V by 2 bases; bases with no gene match: 7. The CDR3 region is CASSFTSGSRGEQFF. Incomplete CDR3 DNA: TGCGCCAGCAGCTTCACTAGCGGGAGTAGGGGTGAG.

This clone has more than one count but fewer than ten. From the germline J gene comes the end of the CDR3, since the read stops 3 residues before it. The chain links TRBV7-9 to TRBJ1-4; D gene unclear. Between the trimmed V and J ends, which lost 4 bases and 4 bases, there was a span of 13 bases. The V gene's germline CDR1 is SEHNR and CDR2 FQNEAQ (reference sequence). The CDR3 covers 15 residues. CDR3 sequence: CASSSLPRFNEKLFF. CDR3 bases read: TGTGCCAGCAGCTCCCTACCCCGGTTTAATGAAAAA.

This clone was found a few times. Read data end 3 residues before the CDR3 end; the end is taken from the germline J gene. The J gene is TRBJ2-5, the V gene TRBV19; 11 bases match TRBD2. The CDR3 length is 15 residues. Trimming removed 4 bases from V and 1 base from J; junction bases left unmatched: 2. CDR1 is LNHDA and CDR2 is SQIVND in the germline V gene (reference sequence). The sequenced CDR3 bases are TGTGCCAGTAGTACTGGGACTAGCGGCCAAGAGACC. This gives the protein CASSTGTSGQET. The full CDR3 sequence reads CASSTGTSGQETQYF.

There are many counts of this clone. The CDR3 goes on 3 residues after the read ends, and that part is filled in from the germline J gene. The chain recombines TRBV7-9 with TRBJ2-1; D unclear. Trimming took off 1 base at V and 5 bases at J, with 6 bases between the two ends. Germline V CDR1 and CDR2: SEHNR, FQNEAQ (reference sequence). The CDR3 consists of 13 residues. The CDR3 is CASSLGLHNEQFF. The CDR3 bases that were read are TGTGCCAGCAGCTTAGGGCTCCACAATGAG.

Concerning this clone itself: From the germline J gene comes the end of the CDR3, since the read stops 3 residues before it. The chain carries TRBV18 and TRBJ2-3; 9 bases fit TRBD2. Unmatched junction bases numbered 17, after V lost 3 bases and J lost 4 bases. Germline CDR1 and CDR2: KGHSH and LQKENI. The CDR3 runs to 19 residues. The sequenced part of the CDR3 DNA is TGTGCCAGCTCACCTGGGAGATCGATAGCGGGAGCGGTTCCAGATACG. As protein: CASSPGRSIAGAVPDT. The whole CDR3 reads CASSPGRSIAGAVPDTQYF. The full variable domain, completed using reference TRBV18 and TRBJ2-3, is NAGVMQNPRHLVRRRGQEARLRCSPMKGHSHVYWYRQLPEEGLKFMVYLQKENIIDESGMPKERFSAEFPKEGPSILRIQQVVRGDSAAYFCASSPGRSIAGAVPDTQYFGPGTRLTVL.

By frequency in the sample, this clone is medium-sized (0.01 to 0.1%). CDR3 sequence: CATSVGGNEAFF. CDR3 bases read: TGTGCCACCAGTGTTGGCGGTAATGAA. V is TRBV24-1 and J is TRBJ1-1; D is undetermined. The observed sequence ends 3 residues before the CDR3 terminus, with the missing tail filled in from the germline J gene. Germline CDR1 and CDR2: KGHDR and SFDVKD. V dropped 5 bases and J dropped 7 bases, with 10 bases sitting between them. The CDR3 contains 12 residues.

Regarding this clone: From the germline J gene comes the end of the CDR3, since the read stops 3 residues before it. The genes are TRBV19 and TRBJ1-1; D is uncertain. Germline assignment: CDR1 LNHDA and CDR2 SQIVND (reference sequence). This CDR3 is built from 13 residues. V gave up 2 bases and J gave up 3 bases, with 7 bases separating them. This chain's CDR3 is CASSINSDTEAFF. Incomplete CDR3 DNA: TGTGCCAGTAGTATAAACAGTGACACTGAA.

CDR3 loop: CASSPQGDSNQPQHF. The CDR3 bases that were read are TGTGCCAGCAGTCCCCAAGGGGATAGCAATCAGCCC. The chain couples TRBV2 to TRBJ1-5; D might be TRBD1 (5 bases). With the read ending 3 residues before the CDR3 end, the germline J gene is used to fill in that end. CDR3 length equals 15 residues. The germline V gene encodes CDR1 SNHLY and CDR2 FYNNEI. Deletions cut 5 bases from V and 0 bases from J, with 11 bases between.

Of note for this clone: Read sequence stops 3 residues before the CDR3 end, and the germline J gene provides the missing end. This sequence joins TRBV7-9 and TRBJ2-7, with TRBD1 as a possible D gene (5 bases). The V gene's germline CDR1 is SEHNR and CDR2 FQNEAQ (reference sequence). Trimming removed 5 bases from V and 3 bases from J, with 8 bases in between. The CDR3 contains 12 residues. Partial CDR3 DNA: TGTGCCAGCAGCGGGGCGGACTACGAG. This encodes CASSGADYE. The entire CDR3 sequence reads CASSGADYEQYF.

With respect to this clone: The read falls 3 residues short of the CDR3 end, and the missing part is taken from the germline J gene. J is TRBJ1-2 and V is TRBV2; the D gene is possibly TRBD1 (5 bases). Looked up from germline, CDR1 is SNHLY and CDR2 is FYNNEI. Trimming cost V 7 bases and J 1 base, with 13 bases left between them. CDR3 length: 14 residues. Partial CDR3 DNA: TGTGCCAGCACCGATAGGGGTGGTAACTATGGC. This codes for CASTDRGGNYG. The whole CDR3 sequence reads CASTDRGGNYGYTF. Full variable domain (rest looked up from reference TRBV2 and TRBJ1-2): EPEVTQTPSHQVTQMGQEVILRCVPISNHLYFYWYRQILGQKVEFLVSFYNNEISEKSEIFDDQFSVERPDGSNFTLKIRSTKLEDSAMYFCASTDRGGNYGYTFGSGTRLTVV.

The sample holds a few counts of this clone. The CDR3 reads CASSITTGFSPLHF. Partial CDR3 DNA: TGTGCCAGTAGTATCACGACAGGGTTTTCACCC. V gene TRBV19 combines with J gene TRBJ1-6; 7 nucleotides match TRBD1. The read ends 3 residues shy of where the CDR3 ends; the end is completed using the germline J gene. There are 14 residues in the CDR3. J gave up 9 bases and V 3 bases, and 5 bases lay outside the gene matches. Germline V gene lookup returns CDR1 LNHDA and CDR2 SQIVND (reference sequence).

In its sample, this clone was seen many times. The CDR3 end falls 3 residues outside the read, so it is completed with the germline J gene. The V gene is TRBV18, the J gene TRBJ2-3; 9 positions agree with TRBD2. Trimming cost V 3 bases and J 5 bases; bases outside gene matches: 6. This CDR3 region has 15 residues. Germline assignment: CDR1 KGHSH and CDR2 LQKENI. CDR3 sequence reads: CASSPLAGSGDTQYF. The sequenced CDR3 bases are TGTGCCAGCTCACCTCTAGCGGGATCGGGAGATACG.

This clone was observed many times. The CDR3 sequence: CASSGDRAAGNTIYF. CDR3 DNA, as far as it was read: TGCGCCAGCAGCGGAGACAGGGCAGCTGGAAACACC. The chain combines TRBV5-1 with TRBJ1-3; the match to TRBD1 covers 7 bases. The CDR3 end falls 3 residues outside the read, so it is completed with the germline J gene. The V gene end was trimmed by 4 bases and the J gene end by 2 bases; junction bases not matched to a gene: 6. Germline V gene lookup returns CDR1 SGHRS and CDR2 YFSETQ. There are 15 residues in the CDR3.

This clone was recorded a few times. Read coverage stops 3 residues before the CDR3 terminus; the germline J gene supplies the remainder. V usage is TRBV6-7 and J usage is TRBJ2-7; a possible D gene is TRBD2 (5 bases). TRBV6-7 is assigned to the ORF class and has an uncertain function. The germline V and J ends were trimmed by 7 bases and 4 bases, with 14 bases remaining between them. The length of the CDR3 is 13 residues. The CDR3 loop reads CASTGLALYEQYF. Incomplete CDR3 DNA: TGTGCCAGCACCGGACTGGCTTTATACGAG.

Many counts were recorded for this clone. The read is 3 residues too short to cover the CDR3 end, so that end is filled in from the germline J gene. The chain employs TRBV5-1 and TRBJ2-5, with TRBD1 matching over 7 bases. CDR3 size: 14 residues. Germline loops: CDR1 SGHRS, CDR2 YFSETQ. J gave up 1 base and V 3 bases, and 3 bases lay outside the gene matches. CDR3: CASSSTGVQETQYF. Partial CDR3 DNA: TGCGCCAGCAGCTCAACAGGGGTCCAAGAGACC. The complete variable domain, with remaining parts taken from reference TRBV5-1 and TRBJ2-5, reads KAGVTQTPRYLIKTRGQQVTLSCSPISGHRSVSWYQQTPGQGLQFLFEYFSETQRNKGNFPGRFSGRQFSNSRSEMNVSTLELGDSALYLCASSSTGVQETQYFGPGTRLLVL.

A few counts support this clone. The read ends 3 residues before the CDR3 terminus; that terminus is restored from the germline J gene. V is TRBV29-1 and J is TRBJ2-7, with unresolved D. Between the trimmed V and J ends, which lost 3 bases and 4 bases, there was a span of 13 bases. Germline CDR1 is SQVTM and CDR2 is ANQGSEA. The CDR3 totals 13 residues. The CDR3 sequence: CSVDERKGYEQYF. CDR3 DNA, as far as it was read: TGCAGCGTTGATGAGAGGAAGGGTTACGAG.

This clone was picked up many times. The read gets to within 3 residues of the CDR3 end, and the germline J gene fills in the rest. This chain uses TRBV29-1 with TRBJ1-4, with TRBD1 identical over 7 bases. The germline gives CDR1 SQVTM, CDR2 ANQGSEA. The ends lost 4 bases at V and 8 bases at J; junction bases unmatched: 7. This CDR3 is 13 amino acids long. The CDR3 sequence: CSVGETGREKLFF. The sequenced CDR3 bases are TGCAGCGTTGGGGAGACAGGGAGAGAAAAA.

This clone has at least ten counts. The read stops 3 residues short of the end of the CDR3; the missing end is completed from the germline J gene. This chain connects TRBV6-1 to TRBJ1-6, with 7 bases aligning to TRBD1. This CDR3 region has 15 residues. V was pared by 4 bases and J by 2 bases, with 2 bases of the junction left unmatched. Germline assignment: CDR1 MNHNS and CDR2 SASEGT. Incomplete CDR3 DNA: TGTGCCAGCAGTGGACAGGGAACCTATAATTCACCC. Its protein is CASSGQGTYNSP. The whole CDR3 protein is CASSGQGTYNSPLHF.

This clone was observed at least ten times. With the read ending 3 residues before the CDR3 end, the germline J gene is used to fill in that end. This chain uses TRBV18 with TRBJ1-3; TRBD1 matches at 9 bases. Germline values: CDR1 KGHSH, CDR2 LQKENI. The V segment lost 4 bases and the J segment 2 bases; nucleotides outside the gene matches: 6. The CDR3 spans 16 residues. The CDR3 is CASSHTGTGTGNTIYF. The sequenced CDR3 bases are TGTGCCAGCTCACATACCGGGACAGGGACTGGAAACACC.

This clone qualifies as medium-sized. The read ends 3 residues shy of where the CDR3 ends; the end is completed using the germline J gene. The chain combines TRBV18 with TRBJ2-3, with TRBD2 matching 14 bases. Trimming at V came to 3 bases and at J to 4 bases, leaving 6 bases not matched to a gene. CDR1 and CDR2 from the germline V gene are KGHSH and LQKENI. The CDR3 is 17 amino acids. CDR3 region: CASSPGTSGRGADTQYF. The sequenced part of the CDR3 DNA is TGTGCCAGCTCACCCGGGACTAGCGGGAGAGGGGCAGATACG.

This clone was seen ten or more times. The read terminates 3 residues ahead of where the CDR3 ends, so the germline J gene completes it. The rearrangement links TRBV7-9 to TRBJ2-7, with 7 bases aligning to TRBD1. Germline lookup yields CDR1 SEHNR and CDR2 FQNEAQ (reference sequence). The V segment lost 6 bases and the J segment 2 bases; nucleotides outside the gene matches: 7. This CDR3 spans 14 amino acids. This chain's CDR3 is CASSHPGQPYEQYF. The sequenced part of the CDR3 DNA is TGTGCCAGCAGTCATCCGGGACAGCCCTACGAG.

This clone has a count of ten or more. The CDR3 DNA, read in part, is TGTGCCAGCAGTGAAAGGGATAGGGGGAACTATGGC. Amino acid sequence: CASSERDRGNYG. The CDR3, in full, reads CASSERDRGNYGYTF. The chain couples TRBV6-1 to TRBJ1-2, with a weak D call TRBD1 (6 bases). The read ends 3 residues early relative to the CDR3; the germline J gene fills the gap. The V and J ends lost 2 bases and 2 bases respectively, with 12 bases between them. Germline values: CDR1 MNHNS, CDR2 SASEGT. The CDR3 spans 15 residues.

This clone was recorded many times. The read gets to within 3 residues of the CDR3 end, and the germline J gene fills in the rest. This chain connects TRBV18 to TRBJ1-4; no clear D. The germline gives CDR1 KGHSH, CDR2 LQKENI. This CDR3 is 15 amino acids long. V lost 1 base to trimming and J lost 0 bases, with 6 bases between them. The CDR3 sequence is CASSPRAATNEKLFF. Incomplete CDR3 DNA: TGTGCCAGCTCACCACGGGCTGCAACTAATGAAAAA.

This clone has a count of ten or more. The read stops 3 residues short of the end of the CDR3; the missing end is completed from the germline J gene. The chain links TRBV29-1 to TRBJ2-5; TRBD1 is a possible D gene (5 bases). Trimming left V 8 bases short and J 5 bases short, with 12 bases between. In germline, CDR1 is SQVTM, CDR2 ANQGSEA. The length of the CDR3 is 11 residues. The sequenced part of the CDR3 DNA is TGCAGCTATAGGGGAACCGAGACC. It is translated as CSYRGTET. In full, the CDR3 is CSYRGTETQYF.